This T cell receptor beta chain was sequenced during a study of shared clonotypes between healthy human individuals. The sample holds a few counts of this clone. Distinct nucleotide sequences in the sample also encode this CDR3. Germline assignment: CDR1 SGHRS and CDR2 YFSETQ. The junction had 0 bases not matched to a gene; V was cut back by 0 bases and J by 2 bases. This CDR3 has 14 residues. The method was immunoSEQ multiplex PCR; TCRdb's version includes in-frame clones alone and lacks a portion of them. The sample lists fewer than 3 million clones, under 95% occurring once. The source material was naive CD4+ T cells from PBMCs. Stated subset: CD45RA+ positively selected. This sequence joins TRBV5-1 and TRBJ2-5, with TRBD1 matching over 8 bases. This sequence was found in a young man in good health. Some clones in this sample may be carry-over from other donors' samples. The CDR3 protein is CASSLGTGQETQYF. The CDR3 bases are TGCGCCAGCAGCTTGGGGACAGGGCAAGAGACCCAGTACTTC.